Listed below are T cell receptor beta chains from one sample, sequenced in a study of cytomegalovirus exposure and HLA in healthy donors. Clones were sequenced by immunoSEQ multiplex PCR, and TCRdb holds only the in-frame ones, with some missing. The table includes about 210,000 clones, roughly 87% detected once. What was sequenced was PBMCs. Every receptor here comes from a boy between 2 and 10 years old in good health and CMV-seronegative. CDR3s leave out the opening cysteine and the closing phenylalanine or tryptophan. The order of the fields is D gene, clone size, V gene, CDR3 protein. D genes are given only for firm matches. Size values are once, few and many counts, or a class for expanded clones, and some rows have none.

d_gene: TRBD1; abundance: NA; v_gene: TRBV13; CDR3aa: ASSLQGAATEAF
d_gene: TRBD1; abundance: NA; v_gene: TRBV18; CDR3aa: ASSLRTGLDEQY
d_gene: TRBD1; abundance: NA; v_gene: TRBV11-3; CDR3aa: ASSLGQGPDTQY
d_gene: NA; abundance: NA; v_gene: TRBV25-1; CDR3aa: ASSGETGYEQY
d_gene: NA; abundance: once; v_gene: TRBV30; CDR3aa: AWSVLRAENTEAF
d_gene: NA; abundance: NA; v_gene: TRBV9; CDR3aa: ASSVGVRQPGTEAF
d_gene: TRBD2; abundance: NA; v_gene: TRBV19; CDR3aa: ASSITSGGSYEQY
d_gene: NA; abundance: NA; v_gene: TRBV30; CDR3aa: AWSVLVRQETQY
d_gene: TRBD1; abundance: NA; v_gene: TRBV30; CDR3aa: AWSRGDRNNQPQH
d_gene: NA; abundance: NA; v_gene: TRBV7-2; CDR3aa: ASSPQGWEDYGYT
d_gene: NA; abundance: NA; v_gene: TRBV7-2; CDR3aa: ASSLEGVRSTEAF
d_gene: TRBD1; abundance: NA; v_gene: TRBV9; CDR3aa: ASSVGQGAYNEQF
d_gene: NA; abundance: once; v_gene: TRBV16; CDR3aa: ASSQSWGRGHEQY